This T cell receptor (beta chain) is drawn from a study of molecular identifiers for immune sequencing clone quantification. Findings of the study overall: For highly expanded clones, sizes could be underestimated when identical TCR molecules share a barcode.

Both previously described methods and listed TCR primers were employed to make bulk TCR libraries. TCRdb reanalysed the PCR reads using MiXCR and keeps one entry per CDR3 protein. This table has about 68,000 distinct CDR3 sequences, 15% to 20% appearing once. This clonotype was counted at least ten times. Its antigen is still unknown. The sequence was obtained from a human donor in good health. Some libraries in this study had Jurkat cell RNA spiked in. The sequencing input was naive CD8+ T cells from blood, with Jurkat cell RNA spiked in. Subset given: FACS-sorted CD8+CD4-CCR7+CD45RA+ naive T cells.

Here the CDR3 reads CASSFRDRGDEAFF. As DNA, the CDR3 is TGTGCCAGCAGTTTTAGGGACAGGGGGGATGAAGCTTTCTTT. The chain recombines TRBV12-3 or TRBV12-4 with TRBJ1-1, with 11 bases matching TRBD1. The CDR3 runs 14 residues. The V segment lost 3 bases and the J segment 7 bases; nucleotides outside the gene matches: 4.